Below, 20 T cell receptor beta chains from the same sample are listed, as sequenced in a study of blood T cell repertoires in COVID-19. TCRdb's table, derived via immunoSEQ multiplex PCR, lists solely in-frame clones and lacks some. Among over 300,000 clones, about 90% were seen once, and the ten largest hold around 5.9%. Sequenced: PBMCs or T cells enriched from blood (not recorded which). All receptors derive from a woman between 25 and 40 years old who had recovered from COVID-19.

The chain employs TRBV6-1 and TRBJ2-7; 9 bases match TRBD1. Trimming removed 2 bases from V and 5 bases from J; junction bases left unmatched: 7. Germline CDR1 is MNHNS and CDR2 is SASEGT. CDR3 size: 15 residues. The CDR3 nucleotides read TGTGCCAGCAGTGAACCCCCGGACAGGGGCCACGAGCAGTACTTC. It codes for CASSEPPDRGHEQYF.

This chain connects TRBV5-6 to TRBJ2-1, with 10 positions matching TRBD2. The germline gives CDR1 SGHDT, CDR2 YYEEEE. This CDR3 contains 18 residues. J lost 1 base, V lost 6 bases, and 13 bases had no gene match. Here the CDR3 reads CASNLVTSGTLSYNEQFF. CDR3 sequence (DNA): TGTGCCAGCAACCTGGTTACTAGCGGGACTCTATCCTACAATGAGCAGTTCTTC.

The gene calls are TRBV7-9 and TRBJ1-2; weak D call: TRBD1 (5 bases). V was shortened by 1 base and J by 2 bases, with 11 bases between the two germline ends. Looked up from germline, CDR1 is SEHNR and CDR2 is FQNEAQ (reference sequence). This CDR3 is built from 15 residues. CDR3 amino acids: CASSLGAGSNYGYTF. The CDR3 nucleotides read TGTGCCAGCAGCTTAGGGGCAGGGTCGAACTATGGCTACACCTTC.

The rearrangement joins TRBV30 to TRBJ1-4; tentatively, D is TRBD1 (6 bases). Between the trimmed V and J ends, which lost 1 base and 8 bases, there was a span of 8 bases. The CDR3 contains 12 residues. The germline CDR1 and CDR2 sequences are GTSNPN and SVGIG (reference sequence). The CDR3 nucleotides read TGTGCCTGGAGTGCCCAGGGGGAAAAACTGTTTTTT. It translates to CAWSAQGEKLFF.

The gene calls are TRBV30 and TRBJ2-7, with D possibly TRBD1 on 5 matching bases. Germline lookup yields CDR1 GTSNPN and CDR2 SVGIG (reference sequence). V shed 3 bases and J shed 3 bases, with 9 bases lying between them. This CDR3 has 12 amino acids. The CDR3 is CAWSHQGYEQYF. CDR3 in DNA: TGTGCCTGGAGCCACCAGGGCTACGAGCAGTACTTC.

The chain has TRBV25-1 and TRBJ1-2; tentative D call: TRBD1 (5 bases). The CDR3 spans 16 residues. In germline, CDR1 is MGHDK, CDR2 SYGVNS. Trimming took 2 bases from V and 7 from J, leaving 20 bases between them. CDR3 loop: CASSEKEGINQGGYTF. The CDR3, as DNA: TGTGCCAGCAGTGAAAAAGAAGGGATTAATCAGGGTGGCTACACCTTC.

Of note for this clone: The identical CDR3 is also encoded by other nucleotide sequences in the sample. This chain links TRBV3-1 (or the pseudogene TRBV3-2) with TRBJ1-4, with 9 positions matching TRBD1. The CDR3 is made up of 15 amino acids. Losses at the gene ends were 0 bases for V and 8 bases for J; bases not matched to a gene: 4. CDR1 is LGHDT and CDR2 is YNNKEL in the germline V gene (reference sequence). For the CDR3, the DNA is TGTGCCAGCAGCCAAGAGGGGACAGGGAACGAAAAACTGTTTTTT. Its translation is CASSQEGTGNEKLFF.

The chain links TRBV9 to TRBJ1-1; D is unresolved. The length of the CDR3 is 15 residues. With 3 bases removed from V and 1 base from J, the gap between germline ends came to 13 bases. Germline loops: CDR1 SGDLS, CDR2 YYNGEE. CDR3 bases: TGTGCCAGCAGCGCATCACAGTATCCGAACACTGAAGCTTTCTTT. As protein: CASSASQYPNTEAFF. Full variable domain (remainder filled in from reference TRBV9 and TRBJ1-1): DSGVTQTPKHLITATGQRVTLRCSPRSGDLSVYWYQQSLDQGLQFLIQYYNGEERAKGNILERFSAQQFPDLHSELNLSSLELGDSALYFCASSASQYPNTEAFFGQGTRLTVV.

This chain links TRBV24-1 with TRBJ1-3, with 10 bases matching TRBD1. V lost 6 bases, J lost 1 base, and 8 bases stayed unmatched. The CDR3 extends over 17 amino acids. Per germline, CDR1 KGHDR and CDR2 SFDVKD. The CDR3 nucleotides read TGTGCCACCAGTTATTACCTGGGACAGGGGTCTGGAAACACCATATATTTT. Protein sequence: CATSYYLGQGSGNTIYF.

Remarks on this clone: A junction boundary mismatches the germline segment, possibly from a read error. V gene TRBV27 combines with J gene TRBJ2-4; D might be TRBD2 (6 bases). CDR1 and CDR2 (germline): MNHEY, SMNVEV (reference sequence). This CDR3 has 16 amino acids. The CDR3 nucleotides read TGTGCCAGCAGTTTAGCGGGGAAAGTAGCCAAAAACATTCAATACTTC. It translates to CASSLAGKVAKNIQYF.

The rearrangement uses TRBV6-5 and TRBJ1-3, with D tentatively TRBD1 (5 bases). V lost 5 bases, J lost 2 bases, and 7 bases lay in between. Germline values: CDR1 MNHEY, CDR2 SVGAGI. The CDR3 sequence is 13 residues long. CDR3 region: CASSQGPGNTIYF. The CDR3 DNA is TGTGCCAGCAGTCAGGGTCCTGGAAACACCATATATTTT.

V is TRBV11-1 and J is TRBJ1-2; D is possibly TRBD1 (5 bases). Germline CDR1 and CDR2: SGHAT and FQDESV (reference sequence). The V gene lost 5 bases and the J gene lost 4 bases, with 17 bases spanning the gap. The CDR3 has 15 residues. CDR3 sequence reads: CASSPYGALGYGYTF. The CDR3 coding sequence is TGTGCCAGCAGCCCATATGGGGCCCTAGGCTATGGCTACACCTTC.

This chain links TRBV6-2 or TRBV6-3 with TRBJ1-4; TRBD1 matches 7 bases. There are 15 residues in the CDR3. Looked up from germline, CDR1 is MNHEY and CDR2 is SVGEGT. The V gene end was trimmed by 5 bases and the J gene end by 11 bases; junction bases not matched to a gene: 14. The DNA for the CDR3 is TGTGCCAGCAGTCAGGGGACAGTTCTAGGAATGAAACTGTTTTTT. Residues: CASSQGTVLGMKLFF.

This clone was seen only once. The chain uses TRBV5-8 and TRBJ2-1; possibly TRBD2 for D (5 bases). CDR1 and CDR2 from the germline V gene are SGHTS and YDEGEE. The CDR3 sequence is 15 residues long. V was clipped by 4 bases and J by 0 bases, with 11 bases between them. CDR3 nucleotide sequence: TGTGCCAGCAGCCGAAGGGAGAGCTCCTACAATGAGCAGTTCTTC. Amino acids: CASSRRESSYNEQFF.

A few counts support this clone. CDR3 loop: CASSDDRGRYEQYF. The CDR3 coding sequence is TGTGCCAGCAGTGACGACAGGGGACGCTACGAGCAGTACTTC. This chain links TRBV2 with TRBJ2-7, with 8 nucleotides matching TRBD1. CDR3 size: 14 residues. Trimming at V came to 3 bases and at J to 3 bases, leaving 4 bases not matched to a gene. The germline V gene encodes CDR1 SNHLY and CDR2 FYNNEI.

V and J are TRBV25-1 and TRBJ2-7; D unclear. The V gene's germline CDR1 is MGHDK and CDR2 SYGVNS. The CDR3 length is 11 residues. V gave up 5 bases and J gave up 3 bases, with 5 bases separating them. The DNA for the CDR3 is TGTGCCAGCAGTTCCAGCTACGAGCAGTACTTC. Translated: CASSSSYEQYF.

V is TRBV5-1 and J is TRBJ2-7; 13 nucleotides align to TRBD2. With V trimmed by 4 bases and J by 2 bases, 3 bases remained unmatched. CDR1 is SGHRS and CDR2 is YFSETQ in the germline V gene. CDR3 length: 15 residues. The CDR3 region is CASSPGLAGAYEQYF. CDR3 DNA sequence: TGCGCCAGCAGCCCTGGACTAGCGGGGGCCTACGAGCAGTACTTC.

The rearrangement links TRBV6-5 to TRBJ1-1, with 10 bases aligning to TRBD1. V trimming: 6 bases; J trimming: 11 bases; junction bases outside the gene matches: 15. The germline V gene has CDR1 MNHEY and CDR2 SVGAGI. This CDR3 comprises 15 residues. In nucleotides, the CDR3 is TGTGCCAGCAGCAAGGACGGGACAGGGGTGGGAGGTGCTTTCTTT. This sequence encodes CASSKDGTGVGGAFF.

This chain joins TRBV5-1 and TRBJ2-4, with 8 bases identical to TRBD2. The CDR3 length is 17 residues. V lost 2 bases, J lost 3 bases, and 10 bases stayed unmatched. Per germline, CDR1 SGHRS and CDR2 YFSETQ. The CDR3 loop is CASSLQDPRGGKNIQYF. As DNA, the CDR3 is TGCGCCAGCAGCTTACAAGACCCACGGGGGGGCAAAAACATTCAGTACTTC.

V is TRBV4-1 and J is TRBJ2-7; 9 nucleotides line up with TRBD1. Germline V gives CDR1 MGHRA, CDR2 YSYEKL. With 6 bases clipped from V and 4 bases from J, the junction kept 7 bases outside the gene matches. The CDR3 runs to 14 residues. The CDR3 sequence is CASRLGTGQYEQYF. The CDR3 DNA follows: TGCGCCAGCAGGCTCGGGACAGGGCAGTACGAGCAGTACTTC.